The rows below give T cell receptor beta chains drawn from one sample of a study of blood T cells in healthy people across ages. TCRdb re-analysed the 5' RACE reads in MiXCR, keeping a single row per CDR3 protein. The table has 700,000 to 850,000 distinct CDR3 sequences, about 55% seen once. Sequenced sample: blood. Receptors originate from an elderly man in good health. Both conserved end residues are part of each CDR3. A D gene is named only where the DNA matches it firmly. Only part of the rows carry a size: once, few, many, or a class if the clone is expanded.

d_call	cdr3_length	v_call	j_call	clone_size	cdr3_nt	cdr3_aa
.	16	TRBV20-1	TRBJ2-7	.	TGCAGTGCTAGAGATCCCGCTACTAGCAACCTAGGCGAGCAGTACTTC	CSARDPATSNLGEQYF
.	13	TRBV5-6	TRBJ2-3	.	TGTGCCAGCAGCTTGACTCAGGGCCATACGCAGTATTTT	CASSLTQGHTQYF
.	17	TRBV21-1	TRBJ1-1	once	TGTGCCAGCACCCTAGGTTCCAGGGGCGGCGGGTTAACTGAAGCTTTCTTT	CASTLGSRGGGLTEAFF
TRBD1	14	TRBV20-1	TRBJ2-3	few	TGCAGTGCTACGCCGGGACAGGGGTTGGATACGCAGTATTTT	CSATPGQGLDTQYF
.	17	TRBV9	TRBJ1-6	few	TGTGCCAGCAGCCCCCGAGGGGGTACCGAGCCCAATTCACCCCTCCACTTT	CASSPRGGTEPNSPLHF
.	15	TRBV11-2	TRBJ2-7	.	TGTGCCTGCAGCGAGGAATCAGTTTTAGCCTACGAGCAGTACTTC	CACSEESVLAYEQYF
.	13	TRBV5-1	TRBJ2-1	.	TGCGCCAGCAGCTTGCAGGGAGAAAATGAGCAGTTCTTC	CASSLQGENEQFF
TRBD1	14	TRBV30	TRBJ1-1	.	TGTGCCTGGACACATGGACAGGGGCCCGCTGAAGCTTTCTTT	CAWTHGQGPAEAFF
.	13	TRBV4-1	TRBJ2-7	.	TGCGCCAGCAGCCAAAGGAGTAACTACGAGCAGTACTTC	CASSQRSNYEQYF
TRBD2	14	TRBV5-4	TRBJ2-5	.	TGTGCCAACAGCTCCGGACTAGCGGGAGAGACCCAGTACTTC	CANSSGLAGETQYF
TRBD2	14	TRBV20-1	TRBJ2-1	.	TGCAGTGCTTACGGGACTAGCAGAAACAATGAGCAGTTCTTC	CSAYGTSRNNEQFF
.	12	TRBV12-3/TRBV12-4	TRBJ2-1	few	TGTGCCAGCAGTTTCCTAGCGAATGAGCAGTTCTTC	CASSFLANEQFF
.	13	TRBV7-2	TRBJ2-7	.	TGTGCCAGCAGCGTAGCACAGGGCTACGAGCAGTACTTC	CASSVAQGYEQYF
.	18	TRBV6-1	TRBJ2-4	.	TGTGCCAGCAGTCCGAGAACCGGTGGGGCGGTGGAGAAAAACATTCAGTACTTC	CASSPRTGGAVEKNIQYF
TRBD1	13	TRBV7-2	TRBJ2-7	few	TGTGCCAGCAGCTCCAGGACAGGGCTCGAGCAGTACTTC	CASSSRTGLEQYF
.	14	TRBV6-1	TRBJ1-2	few	TGTGCCAGCAGTGAATTGGGGGGACCGTCGGACTACACCTTC	CASSELGGPSDYTF
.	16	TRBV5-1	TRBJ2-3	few	TGCGCCAGCAGCGGAGGTTCGACTAGTCCCACAGATACGCAGTATTTT	CASSGGSTSPTDTQYF
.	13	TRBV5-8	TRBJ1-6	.	TGTGCCAGCAGCCGTTCCCTTAATTCACCCCTCCACTTT	CASSRSLNSPLHF
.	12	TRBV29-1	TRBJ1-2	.	TGCAGCGTTGAGGCGATTAACTATGGCTACACCTTC	CSVEAINYGYTF
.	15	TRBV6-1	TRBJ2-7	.	TGTGCCAGCAGTGAAATCGCAGGCGGGCCCTACGAGCAGTACTTC	CASSEIAGGPYEQYF
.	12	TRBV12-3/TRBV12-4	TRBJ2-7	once	TGTGCCAGCAGTTTAATAGTCTGGGAGCAGTACTTC	CASSLIVWEQYF
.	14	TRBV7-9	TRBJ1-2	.	TGTGCCAGCAGCCAGCACAGGGTGGGGTATGGCTACACCTTC	CASSQHRVGYGYTF
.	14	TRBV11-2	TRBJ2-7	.	TGTGCCAGCAGCTTAAGGTTCCGGGTCTACGAGCAGTACTTC	CASSLRFRVYEQYF
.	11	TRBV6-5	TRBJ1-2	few	TGTGCCAGCAGCCTCCTAGGGAGCTACACCTTC	CASSLLGSYTF
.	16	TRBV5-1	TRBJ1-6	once	TGCGCCAGCAGCCCAGAGGGGGGTAGCTATAATTCACCCCTCCACTTT	CASSPEGGSYNSPLHF
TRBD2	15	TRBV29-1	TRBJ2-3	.	TGCAGCGTTGCGGGGACTAGCGGGAGCGTCGGAGACGCGTATTTT	CSVAGTSGSVGDAYF
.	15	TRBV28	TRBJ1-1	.	TGTGCCAGCAGTTCCTTGACAGAAATGAACACTGAAGCTTTCTTT	CASSSLTEMNTEAFF
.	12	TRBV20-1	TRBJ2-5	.	TGCAGTGCTAGTTCGAGTGGGGAGACCCAGTACTTC	CSASSSGETQYF
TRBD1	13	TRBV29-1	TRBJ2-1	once	TGCAGCGCGGCCCGGGACAGGGGAAATGAGCAGTTCTTC	CSAARDRGNEQFF
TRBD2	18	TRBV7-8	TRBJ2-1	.	TGTGCCAGCAGCTTAGGGCTAGCGGGAGACAGCTACCACAATGAGCAGTTCTTC	CASSLGLAGDSYHNEQFF
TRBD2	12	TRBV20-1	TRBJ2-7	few	TGCAGTGCTTCCAGGACTAGCTTGGAGCAGTACTTC	CSASRTSLEQYF
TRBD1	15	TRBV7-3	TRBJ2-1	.	TGTGCCAGCAGCCCCGTGACAGGGTCCCACAATGAGCAGTTCTTC	CASSPVTGSHNEQFF
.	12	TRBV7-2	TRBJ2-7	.	TGTGCCAGCAGCACCTTCGGCCTGGAGCAGTACTTC	CASSTFGLEQYF
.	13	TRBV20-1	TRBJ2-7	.	TGCAGTTCTAGGAAGGACTTCTCCTACGAGCAGTACTTC	CSSRKDFSYEQYF
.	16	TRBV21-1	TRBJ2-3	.	TGTGCCAGCAGCTTCCTCCGGGCCTCCCGGGCAGATACGCAGTATTTT	CASSFLRASRADTQYF
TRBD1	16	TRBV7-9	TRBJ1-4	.	TGTGCCAGCAGCACCAGGACAGGTGCAACTAATGAAAAACTGTTTTTT	CASSTRTGATNEKLFF
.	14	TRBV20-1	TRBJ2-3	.	TGCAGTGTCAGGAAAAGACAGGGCACAGATACGCAGTATTTT	CSVRKRQGTDTQYF
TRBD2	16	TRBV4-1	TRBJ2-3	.	TGCGCCAGCAGCCAAGTGCCTAGCGGGAGCCAAAGGACGCAGTATTTT	CASSQVPSGSQRTQYF
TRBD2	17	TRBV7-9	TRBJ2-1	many	TGTGCCAGCAGCTCCCGACTAGCGGGAGCGACGGGAAATGAGCAGTTCTTC	CASSSRLAGATGNEQFF
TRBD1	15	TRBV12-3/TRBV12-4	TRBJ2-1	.	TGTGCCAGCAGAGCCGGGACAGGGGGCTTGGATGAGCAGTTCTTC	CASRAGTGGLDEQFF
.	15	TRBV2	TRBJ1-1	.	TGTGCCAGCAGTGTTGCCGGGACACCGAACACTGAAGCTTTCTTT	CASSVAGTPNTEAFF
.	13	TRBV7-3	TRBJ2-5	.	TGTGCCAGCAGCTTTGGGGTGGGAGAGACCCAGTACTTC	CASSFGVGETQYF
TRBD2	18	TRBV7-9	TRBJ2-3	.	TGTGCCAGCAAAAGACTAGCGGGACAACTCCGCCGGTCAGATACGCAGTATTTT	CASKRLAGQLRRSDTQYF
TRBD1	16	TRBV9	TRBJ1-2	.	TGTGCCAGCAGCTTCGAGCCGGGACAGGGTAATTCGGACTACACCTTC	CASSFEPGQGNSDYTF
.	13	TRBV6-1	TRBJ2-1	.	TGTGCCAGCAGTCCAACTGCGGCTACTCCGCAGTTCTTC	CASSPTAATPQFF